The T cell receptor beta chain under discussion was sequenced for a study of T cells after yellow fever vaccination. Each CDR3 protein is one row after TCRdb ran MiXCR on the 5' RACE reads. The sample has about 73,000 distinct CDR3 sequences, over 7.5% seen once; the top ten hold around 38%. CDR1 and CDR2 (germline): SGHAT, FQNNGV. There are 14 residues in the CDR3. On this clonotype: Its specificity is not known. This may be a read error, as it is one base from a much larger clone.

Findings and caveats of the study: Just a small share of clonotypes turned up in the CD4 compartment as well as the CD8 compartment.

Sequencing used CD8+ T cells sorted from PBMCs, obtained on the day of the yellow fever booster vaccination. This sequence originates from a man aged 25 to 45 who received the YFV17D yellow fever vaccine. The J gene is TRBJ2-5, the V gene TRBV11-2; 9 nucleotides agree with TRBD1. CDR3 in amino acids: CAISYSGTGETQYF. The CDR3 DNA is TGTGCCATCAGCTACTCCGGGACAGGGGAGACCCAGTACTTC.